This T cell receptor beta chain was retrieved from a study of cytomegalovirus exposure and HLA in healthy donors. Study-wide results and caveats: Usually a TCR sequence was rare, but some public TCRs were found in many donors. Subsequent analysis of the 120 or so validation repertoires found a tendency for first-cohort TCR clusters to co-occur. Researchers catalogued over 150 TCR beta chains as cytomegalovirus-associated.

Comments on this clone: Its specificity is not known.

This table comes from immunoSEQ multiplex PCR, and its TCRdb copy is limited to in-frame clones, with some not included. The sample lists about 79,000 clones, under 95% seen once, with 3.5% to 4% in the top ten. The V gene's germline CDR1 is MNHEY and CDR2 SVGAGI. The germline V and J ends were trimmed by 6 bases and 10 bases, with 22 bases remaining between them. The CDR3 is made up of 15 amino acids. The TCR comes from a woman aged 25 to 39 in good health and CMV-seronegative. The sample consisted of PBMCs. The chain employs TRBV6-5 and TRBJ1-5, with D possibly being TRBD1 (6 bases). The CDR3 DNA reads TGTGCCAGCAGCCCCCGAGGGGGGGGGCCGGGCCCCCAGCATTTT. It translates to CASSPRGGGPGPQHF.